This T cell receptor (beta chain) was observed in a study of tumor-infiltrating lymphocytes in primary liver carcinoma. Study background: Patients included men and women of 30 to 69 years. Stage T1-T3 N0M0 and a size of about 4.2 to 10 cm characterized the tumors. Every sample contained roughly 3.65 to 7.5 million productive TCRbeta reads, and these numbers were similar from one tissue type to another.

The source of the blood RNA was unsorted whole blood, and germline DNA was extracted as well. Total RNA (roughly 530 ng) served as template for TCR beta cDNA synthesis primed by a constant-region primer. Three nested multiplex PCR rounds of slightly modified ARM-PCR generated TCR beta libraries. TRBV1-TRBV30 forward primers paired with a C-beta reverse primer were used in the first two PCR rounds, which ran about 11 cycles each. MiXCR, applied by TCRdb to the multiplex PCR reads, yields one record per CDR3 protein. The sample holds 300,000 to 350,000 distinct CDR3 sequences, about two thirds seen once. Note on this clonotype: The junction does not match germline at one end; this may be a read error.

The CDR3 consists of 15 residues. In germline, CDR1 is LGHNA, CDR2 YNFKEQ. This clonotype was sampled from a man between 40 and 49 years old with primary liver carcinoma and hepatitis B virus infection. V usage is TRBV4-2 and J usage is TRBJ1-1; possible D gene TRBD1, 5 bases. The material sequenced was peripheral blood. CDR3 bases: TGTGCCAGCAGCCAGGCCCGGGGGGGAGTGACTGAGGCTTTCTTT. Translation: CASSQARGGVTEAFF.